This T cell receptor (beta chain) was obtained from a study of CD4 T cell repertoires in COVID-19. The repertoire was sequenced with immunoSEQ multiplex PCR; TCRdb's copy has only in-frame clones and lacks some. The repertoire holds about 75,000 clones, with roughly 85% as singletons. CDR1 is SGHRS, CDR2 YFSETQ, per germline. This CDR3 is 16 amino acids long. V dropped 0 bases and J dropped 4 bases, with 15 bases sitting between them. Samples came from patients recovered from mild-to-severe COVID-19. Sequencing was done directly on freshly isolated, uncultured memory T cells. This sequence originates from a human donor who had COVID-19. The rearrangement links TRBV5-1 to TRBJ2-3; TRBD2 might be the D (7 bases). This specimen was CD4+ T cells from peripheral blood, taken after recovery from COVID-19. The chain's CDR3 is CASSLDAGAEADTQYF. In nucleotides, the CDR3 is TGCGCCAGCAGCTTGGATGCGGGGGCGGAGGCAGATACGCAGTATTTT.